This TCR beta chain was obtained from a study of cytomegalovirus exposure and HLA in healthy donors. Comments on this clone: No antigen is known for it.

Findings of the study overall: Later, TCR association rates were found to vary by HLA locus, highest for DRB1 and lowest for HLA-C. Earlier analysis found most TCR beta V segments productive about 90% or about 30% of the time. A later analysis linked about 17,000 TCR beta sequences to HLA alleles at 0.05 false discovery rate. Diagnosis of cytomegalovirus status made by the classifier reportedly showed high specificity and sensitivity.

The study ran its PCR with 60 Vbeta and 13 Jbeta primers. Using immunoSEQ multiplex PCR, the repertoire was profiled, and TCRdb retains in-frame clones only, with some absent. The listing records approximately 140,000 clones. This CDR3 comprises 15 residues. CDR1 is SGDLS, CDR2 YYNGEE, per germline. V was trimmed by 0 bases and J by 4 bases, leaving 11 bases between them. V is TRBV9 and J is TRBJ2-1, with D perhaps matching TRBD2 (7 bases). Sequencing was performed on PBMCs. The sequence derives from a man aged 40-49 years in good health and CMV-seronegative. CDR3 loop: CASSVEGGRYNEQFF. CDR3 coding DNA: TGTGCCAGCAGCGTAGAGGGGGGGCGGTACAATGAGCAGTTCTTC. The entire variable domain, with the rest obtained from reference TRBV9 and TRBJ2-1, is as follows: DSGVTQTPKHLITATGQRVTLRCSPRSGDLSVYWYQQSLDQGLQFLIQYYNGEERAKGNILERFSAQQFPDLHSELNLSSLELGDSALYFCASSVEGGRYNEQFFGPGTRLTVL.